These 3 T cell receptor beta chains originate from one sample sequenced in a study of CD8+ T cells in alopecia areata. cDNA reverse transcribed from extracted RNA served as the sequencing template. Sequencing used immunoSEQ multiplex PCR; TCRdb keeps in-frame clones, though not all of them. This sample yields about 250,000 clones, of which 45% to 70% are seen a single time; around 0.92% belongs to the top ten. Treatment meaning: oral pan-JAK inhibitor, 5-10 mg twice daily. The source material was CD4+ T cells sorted from blood, sampled at roughly week 53, from a patient treated with tofacitinib. These receptors came from a human donor with alopecia areata.

The V and J genes are TRBV2 and TRBJ2-1; D is unclear. Germline V gene data show CDR1 as SNHLY and CDR2 as FYNNEI. The CDR3 has 10 amino acids. Trimming cost V 3 bases and J 6 bases, with 0 bases left between them. The DNA of the CDR3 is TGTGCCAGCAGTGACAATGAGCAGTTCTTC. This encodes CASSDNEQFF.

This clone has a handful of counts. The same CDR3 arises from other DNA sequences in this sample as well. The rearrangement joins TRBV9 to TRBJ2-7, with D unresolved. V was clipped by 2 bases and J by 2 bases, with 8 bases between them. In germline, CDR1 is SGDLS, CDR2 YYNGEE. The CDR3 is made up of 13 amino acids. CDR3 sequence reads: CASSVGGTYEQYF. CDR3 DNA sequence: TGTGCCAGCAGCGTGGGCGGAACCTACGAGCAGTACTTC.

On this clone: This sample includes further DNA sequences coding for the same CDR3. The rearrangement joins TRBV29-1 to TRBJ2-5, with D perhaps TRBD2 (7 bases). The V end was cut by 4 bases, the J end by 5 bases, with 14 bases between. The CDR3 is made up of 13 amino acids. CDR1 is SQVTM, CDR2 ANQGSEA, per germline. The CDR3 is CSVVVGGLETQYF. CDR3 sequence (DNA): TGCAGCGTTGTGGTGGGGGGGCTTGAGACCCAGTACTTC.